These 2 T cell receptor beta chains share one sample of origin, sequenced in a study of T cells after yellow fever vaccination. MiXCR was run by TCRdb on the 5' RACE reads, yielding one entry per CDR3 protein. Seen here are some 350,000 distinct CDR3 sequences, approximately 4% observed once, and the top ten hold approximately 25%. The sample was PBMCs, taken 5 days after the yellow fever booster vaccination. The origin of the receptors is a man aged 18 to 29 who received the YFV17D yellow fever vaccine.

This clonotype was observed a few times. The chain carries TRBV11-2 and TRBJ2-3; D is perhaps TRBD1 or TRBD2 (5 bases each). V gave up 5 bases and J gave up 6 bases, with 15 bases separating them. The germline V gene encodes CDR1 SGHAT and CDR2 FQNNGV. The CDR3 has 14 residues. The CDR3, as DNA: TGTGCCAGCAGCGGAAGGGGAGAAATGGATACGCAGTATTTT. It encodes CASSGRGEMDTQYF.

J is TRBJ1-2 and V is TRBV18; D is unclear. The CDR3 extends over 16 amino acids. Germline V gene sequence: CDR1 KGHSH, CDR2 LQKENI. V gave up 0 bases and J gave up 0 bases, with 11 bases separating them. The CDR3 spells CASSPPASAANYGYTF. CDR3 bases: TGTGCCAGCTCACCACCGGCCAGTGCAGCTAACTATGGCTACACCTTC.